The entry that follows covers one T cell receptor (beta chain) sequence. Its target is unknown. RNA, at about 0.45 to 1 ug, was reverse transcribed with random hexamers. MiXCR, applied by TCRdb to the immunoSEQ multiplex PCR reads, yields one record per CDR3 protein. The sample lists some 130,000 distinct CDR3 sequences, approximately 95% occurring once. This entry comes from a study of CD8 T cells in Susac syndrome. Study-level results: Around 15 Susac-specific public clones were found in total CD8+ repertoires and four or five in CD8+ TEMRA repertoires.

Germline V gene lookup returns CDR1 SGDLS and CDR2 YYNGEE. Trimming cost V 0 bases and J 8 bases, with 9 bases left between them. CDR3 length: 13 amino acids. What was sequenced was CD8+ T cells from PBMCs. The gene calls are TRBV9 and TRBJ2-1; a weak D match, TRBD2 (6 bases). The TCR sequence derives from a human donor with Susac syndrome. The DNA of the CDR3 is TGTGCCAGCAGCGTAGGTGGAGGGGATGAGCAGTTCTTC. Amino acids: CASSVGGGDEQFF.